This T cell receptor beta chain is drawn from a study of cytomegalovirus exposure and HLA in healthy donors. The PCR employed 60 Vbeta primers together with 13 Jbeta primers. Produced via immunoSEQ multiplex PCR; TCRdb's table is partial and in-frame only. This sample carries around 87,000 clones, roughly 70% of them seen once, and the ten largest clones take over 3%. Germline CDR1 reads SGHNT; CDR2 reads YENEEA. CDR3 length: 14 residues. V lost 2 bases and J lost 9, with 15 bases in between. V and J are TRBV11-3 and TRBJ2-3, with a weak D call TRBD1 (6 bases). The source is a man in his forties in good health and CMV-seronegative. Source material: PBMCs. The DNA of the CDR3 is TGTGCCAGCAGCTTAAGGGGGAAGGACACGACGCAGTATTTT. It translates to CASSLRGKDTTQYF.